A selection of T cell receptor beta chains follows, all from one sample in a study of CD8+CD57+ T cells in acquired aplastic anemia. TCRdb re-called the reads through MiXCR, storing one row per CDR3 protein. The table records a few hundred thousand distinct CDR3 sequences, approximately 57% of them present only once. Sequencing input: sorted CD4+, CD8+, or CD8+CD57+ T cells (not recorded which) from PBMCs. The receptors here all came from a human donor with severe aplastic anemia or a healthy control (not recorded which). Both conserved end residues are part of each CDR3. A D gene is named only where the DNA matches it firmly. Some rows mark clone size as missing; the rest say once, few, many or name a class of expanded clone.

CDR3 protein	CDR3 DNA	D gene	J gene	V gene	clone size
CASSSFGGVGSPLHF	TGTGCCAGCAGCTCGTTTGGGGGGGTTGGTTCACCCCTCCACTTT	.	TRBJ1-6	TRBV7-3	few
CASRKGSGTGELFF	TGTGCCAGCAGAAAAGGATCCGGTACCGGGGAGCTGTTTTTT	.	TRBJ2-2	TRBV12-3/TRBV12-4	many
CASSLAGTGGPGEQFF	TGTGCCAGCAGCTTAGCGGGAACGGGGGGGCCGGGTGAGCAGTTCTTC	TRBD2	TRBJ2-1	TRBV7-2	many
CASSYTDGSYEQYF	TGTGCCAGCAGTTACACGGACGGCTCCTACGAGCAGTACTTC	.	TRBJ2-7	TRBV9	.
CATSEDSNQPQHF	TGTGCCACCAGTGAGGACAGTAATCAGCCCCAGCATTTT	.	TRBJ1-5	TRBV24-1	.
CASSTGFHEQYF	TGTGCCAGCAGTACAGGGTTCCACGAGCAGTACTTC	.	TRBJ2-7	TRBV2	.
CASSLEIGYTF	TGTGCCAGCAGCTTAGAAATCGGCTACACCTTC	.	TRBJ1-2	TRBV7-9	.
CATSDRSRGFTEAFF	TGTGCCACCAGTGATAGGTCGAGGGGGTTCACTGAAGCTTTCTTT	.	TRBJ1-1	TRBV24-1	few
CASTKSGVGTDTQYF	TGCGCCAGCACCAAGAGCGGGGTGGGCACAGATACGCAGTATTTT	TRBD2	TRBJ2-3	TRBV5-1	.
CASFPSGSGGELFF	TGTGCCAGCTTCCCTAGCGGGAGCGGCGGGGAGCTGTTTTTT	TRBD2	TRBJ2-2	TRBV12-3/TRBV12-4	.
CASSRLADTQYF	TGTGCCAGCAGCCGACTAGCAGATACGCAGTATTTT	.	TRBJ2-3	TRBV4-2	.
CASSESRSSGANVLTF	TGTGCCAGCAGTGAATCCAGAAGCTCTGGGGCCAACGTCCTGACTTTC	.	TRBJ2-6	TRBV2	.
CSARDVLGGNAQYF	TGCAGTGCCCGGGACGTCCTTGGAGGGAATGCGCAGTATTTT	.	TRBJ2-3	TRBV20-1	.
CAWRWGRGVDTQYF	TGTGCCTGGCGGTGGGGGCGGGGGGTAGATACGCAGTATTTT	TRBD2	TRBJ2-3	TRBV30	many
CASSFLQDPTYEQYF	TGCGCCAGCAGCTTTTTACAGGACCCCACCTACGAGCAGTACTTC	.	TRBJ2-7	TRBV5-1	.
CASRPPDRQMDEQYF	TGTGCCAGCAGACCCCCGGACAGGCAGATGGACGAGCAGTACTTC	TRBD1	TRBJ2-7	TRBV6-5	many
CATLGPTAVDKLFF	TGTGCCACCCTGGGTCCCACAGCCGTTGACAAACTGTTTTTT	.	TRBJ1-4	TRBV19	.
CASSLGGADSDTQYF	TGTGCCAGCAGCTTAGGGGGGGCCGATTCTGATACGCAGTATTTT	.	TRBJ2-3	TRBV7-2	.
CASRTPGQGAIRERLFF	TGTGCCAGCAGGACTCCGGGACAGGGTGCGATTAGGGAAAGACTGTTTTTT	TRBD1	TRBJ1-4	TRBV2	.
CSARRGTVETQYF	TGCAGTGCTCGGAGGGGGACAGTAGAGACCCAGTACTTC	.	TRBJ2-5	TRBV20-1	.
CASSGQGNEQFF	TGTGCCAGTAGTGGACAGGGCAATGAGCAGTTCTTC	TRBD1	TRBJ2-1	TRBV19	.
CASSKTRLAGVADTQYF	TGTGCCAGCAGCAAAACTCGACTAGCGGGAGTGGCAGATACGCAGTATTTT	TRBD2	TRBJ2-3	TRBV7-6	.
CASQRLVGSSPLHF	TGTGCCAGCCAGAGGTTGGTAGGATCCTCACCCCTCCACTTT	.	TRBJ1-6	TRBV2	.
CASSPSIGEEEQFF	TGTGCCAGCAGTCCAAGTATAGGGGAGGAGGAGCAGTTCTTC	.	TRBJ2-1	TRBV12-3/TRBV12-4	.
CASGQTYEQYF	TGTGCCAGCGGCCAGACCTACGAGCAGTACTTC	.	TRBJ2-7	TRBV2	few
CASSLLGTREHRGAVF	TGTGCCAGCAGCTTACTCGGGACTAGAGAACACCGGGGAGCTGTTTTT	TRBD2	TRBJ2-2	TRBV7-6	.
CASSLTELEQYF	TGTGCCAGCAGTTTAACCGAATTGGAGCAGTACTTC	.	TRBJ2-7	TRBV7-3	.
CASIPEQDRPQETQYF	TGTGCCAGCATTCCTGAGCAGGACAGGCCCCAAGAGACCCAGTACTTC	TRBD1	TRBJ2-5	TRBV6-6	.
CSVATGLNTEAFF	TGCAGCGTTGCGACAGGCTTGAACACTGAAGCTTTCTTT	.	TRBJ1-1	TRBV29-1	.
CASSPAPGTGRDGYTF	TGTGCCAGCTCACCAGCTCCCGGGACAGGGAGAGATGGCTACACCTTC	TRBD1	TRBJ1-2	TRBV18	few
CATSESGTGIGQPQHF	TGTGCCACCAGTGAGTCCGGGACAGGGATAGGTCAGCCCCAGCATTTT	TRBD1	TRBJ1-5	TRBV24-1	.
CACSLKENTEAFF	TGTGCCTGCAGCTTAAAAGAGAACACTGAAGCTTTCTTT	.	TRBJ1-1	TRBV7-9	.
CSARNPEGALNEQFF	TGCAGTGCTAGAAACCCGGAGGGGGCCCTCAATGAGCAGTTCTTC	.	TRBJ2-1	TRBV20-1	many
CATSRDHHDEQFF	TGTGCCACCAGCAGAGACCACCACGATGAGCAGTTCTTC	.	TRBJ2-1	TRBV15	.
CSARDLAGDQETQYF	TGCAGTGCTAGAGATCTAGCGGGGGATCAAGAGACCCAGTACTTC	TRBD2	TRBJ2-5	TRBV20-1	.
CATSDHQETQYF	TGTGCCACCAGTGACCACCAAGAGACCCAGTACTTC	.	TRBJ2-5	TRBV24-1	few
CASSSTSGNGELFF	TGTGCCAGCAGCTCCACCTCGGGTAACGGGGAGCTGTTTTTT	.	TRBJ2-2	TRBV7-3	few
CASSSSGSYGYTF	TGTGCCAGCAGCTCGTCAGGGTCCTATGGCTACACCTTC	.	TRBJ1-2	TRBV5-6	.
CASSSEGSNTEAFF	TGTGCCAGCAGCTCTGAGGGGTCGAACACTGAAGCTTTCTTT	.	TRBJ1-1	TRBV7-9	many
CASSFQGPLGYTF	TGTGCCAGCAGTTTCCAGGGCCCCCTCGGCTACACCTTC	.	TRBJ1-2	TRBV28	many
CASSLSGGVVQPQHF	TGTGCCAGCAGCTTAAGTGGGGGTGTCGTACAGCCCCAGCATTTT	.	TRBJ1-5	TRBV7-2	.
CASSVRFPTNEKLFF	TGTGCCAGCAGTGTGAGGTTCCCAACTAATGAAAAACTGTTTTTT	.	TRBJ1-4	TRBV2	many
CSAREGGRSPEAFF	TGCAGTGCTAGAGAGGGGGGGCGCAGCCCTGAAGCTTTCTTT	.	TRBJ1-1	TRBV20-1	.
CASSEPGAGGVYEQYF	TGTGCCAGCAGTGAACCCGGGGCAGGGGGCGTTTACGAGCAGTACTTC	TRBD1	TRBJ2-7	TRBV2	.
CASSPGHTGTGELFF	TGTGCCAGCAGCCCCGGACACACTGGGACCGGGGAGCTGTTTTTT	.	TRBJ2-2	TRBV7-6	.
CASSYRDVNEQYF	TGTGCCAGCAGCTACCGGGACGTCAACGAGCAGTACTTC	.	TRBJ2-7	TRBV5-6	.
CASSADQGAPGANVLTF	TGTGCCAGCAGCGCCGATCAGGGGGCTCCTGGGGCCAACGTCCTGACTTTC	TRBD1	TRBJ2-6	TRBV7-9	many
CAILDGSYERYF	TGTGCCATTCTCGACGGCTCCTACGAGCGGTACTTC	.	TRBJ2-7	TRBV10-3	.
CASQGSGNSPLHF	TGTGCCAGCCAGGGCAGTGGTAATTCACCCCTCCACTTT	.	TRBJ1-6	TRBV6-1	many
CATGTDNYGYTF	TGTGCCACTGGGACGGATAACTATGGCTACACCTTC	.	TRBJ1-2	TRBV10-3	.
CASSWETGGRYGYTF	TGTGCCAGCAGTTGGGAGACAGGGGGGCGGTATGGCTACACCTTC	TRBD1	TRBJ1-2	TRBV6-6	many
CASSLARHGTSGAYEQYF	TGTGCCAGCAGCTTGGCCCGACATGGGACTAGCGGGGCCTACGAGCAGTACTTC	TRBD2	TRBJ2-7	TRBV19	.
CCTGFSGAFF	TGCTGCACAGGGTTCTCTGGAGCTTTCTTT	.	TRBJ1-1	TRBV20-1	.